This T cell receptor (beta chain) came from a study of T cell changes during pregnancy in multiple sclerosis. Sequenced by immunoSEQ multiplex PCR; TCRdb stores in-frame clones only, minus some. This sample has 50,000 or so clones, with around 90% found just once. The V end was cut by 4 bases, the J end by 9 bases, with 13 bases between. Looked up from germline, CDR1 is LNHDA and CDR2 is SQIVND (reference sequence). This CDR3 has 13 residues. The sequence came from a female donor with multiple sclerosis, enrolled in a pregnancy study. V usage is TRBV19 and J usage is TRBJ2-1; weak D call: TRBD2 (6 bases). The sample in question was CD4+ T cells from peripheral blood mononuclear cells, obtained before pregnancy. The CDR3 protein is CASSTGGPAEQFF. CDR3 in DNA: TGTGCCAGTAGTACAGGAGGGCCTGCTGAGCAGTTCTTC.